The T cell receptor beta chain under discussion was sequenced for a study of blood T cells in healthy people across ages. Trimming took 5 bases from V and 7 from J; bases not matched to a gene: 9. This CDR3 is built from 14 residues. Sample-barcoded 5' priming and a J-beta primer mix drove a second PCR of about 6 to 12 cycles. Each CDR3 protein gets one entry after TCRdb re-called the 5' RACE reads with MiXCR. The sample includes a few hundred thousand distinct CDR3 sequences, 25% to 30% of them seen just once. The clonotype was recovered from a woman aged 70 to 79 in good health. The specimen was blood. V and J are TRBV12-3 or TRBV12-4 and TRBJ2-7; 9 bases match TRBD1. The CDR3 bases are TGTGCCAGCAGTCAACGGACAGGGGTCACGGAGCAGTACTTC. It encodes CASSQRTGVTEQYF.